This T cell receptor beta chain derives from a study of tumor-infiltrating lymphocytes in primary liver carcinoma. Starting material of about 480 ng total RNA yielded TCR beta cDNA via a constant-region primer. Investigators got TCR beta libraries out of three nested multiplex PCR rounds, done with slightly modified ARM-PCR. The first two PCR rounds, approximately 10 cycles each, used TRBV1-TRBV30 forward primers and a C-beta reverse primer. TCRdb analysed the multiplex PCR reads with MiXCR anew, one entry per CDR3 protein. The top ten clones hold about 6.1% of a sample with 310,000 or so distinct CDR3 sequences, less than 75% of them seen once. The germline CDR1 and CDR2 sequences are MNHNS and SASEGT. This CDR3 is 16 amino acids long. Germline DNA was extracted alongside blood RNA, which was obtained from unsorted whole blood. Worth noting for this clonotype: Given a much more abundant clone one base away, this may be a read error.

The sequence derives from a man in his forties with primary liver carcinoma and hepatitis B virus infection. What was sequenced was peripheral blood. The chain links TRBV6-1 to TRBJ2-4; D may be TRBD2 (7 bases). The CDR3 DNA follows: TGTGCCAGCAGTGGAGGGGGGGCGAATTTTAAAAACATTCAGTGCTTC. Protein: CASSGGGANFKNIQCF.